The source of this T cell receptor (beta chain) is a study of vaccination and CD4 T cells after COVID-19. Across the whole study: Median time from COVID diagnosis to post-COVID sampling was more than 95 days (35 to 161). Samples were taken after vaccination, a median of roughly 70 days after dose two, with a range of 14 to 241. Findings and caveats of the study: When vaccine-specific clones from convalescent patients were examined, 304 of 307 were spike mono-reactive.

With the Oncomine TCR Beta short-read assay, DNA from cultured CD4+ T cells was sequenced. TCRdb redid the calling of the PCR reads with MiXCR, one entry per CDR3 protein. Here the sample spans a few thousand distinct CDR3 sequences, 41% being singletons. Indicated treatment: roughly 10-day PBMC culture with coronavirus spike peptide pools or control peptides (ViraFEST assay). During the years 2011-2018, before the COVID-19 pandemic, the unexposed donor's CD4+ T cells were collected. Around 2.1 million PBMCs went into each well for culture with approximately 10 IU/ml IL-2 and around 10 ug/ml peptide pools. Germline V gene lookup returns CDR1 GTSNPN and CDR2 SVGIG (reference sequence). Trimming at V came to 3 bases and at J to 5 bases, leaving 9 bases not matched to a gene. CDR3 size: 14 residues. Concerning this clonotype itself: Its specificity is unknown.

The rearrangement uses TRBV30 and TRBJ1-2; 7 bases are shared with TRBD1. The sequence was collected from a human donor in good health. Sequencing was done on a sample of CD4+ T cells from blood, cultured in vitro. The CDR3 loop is CAWSSWQGGYGYTF. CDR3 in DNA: TGTGCCTGGAGCTCCTGGCAGGGGGGATATGGCTACACCTTC.